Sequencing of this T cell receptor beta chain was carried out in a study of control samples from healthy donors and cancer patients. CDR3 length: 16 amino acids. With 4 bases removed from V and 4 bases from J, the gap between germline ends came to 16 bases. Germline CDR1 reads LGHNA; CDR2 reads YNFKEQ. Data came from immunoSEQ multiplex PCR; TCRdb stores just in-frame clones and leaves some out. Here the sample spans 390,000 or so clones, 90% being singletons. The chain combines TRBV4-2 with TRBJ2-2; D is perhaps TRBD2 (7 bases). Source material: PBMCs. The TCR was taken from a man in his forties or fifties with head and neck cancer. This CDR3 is CASSRGEGEGTGELFF. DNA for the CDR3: TGTGCCAGCAGCCGAGGGGAGGGGGAGGGCACCGGGGAGCTGTTTTTT.